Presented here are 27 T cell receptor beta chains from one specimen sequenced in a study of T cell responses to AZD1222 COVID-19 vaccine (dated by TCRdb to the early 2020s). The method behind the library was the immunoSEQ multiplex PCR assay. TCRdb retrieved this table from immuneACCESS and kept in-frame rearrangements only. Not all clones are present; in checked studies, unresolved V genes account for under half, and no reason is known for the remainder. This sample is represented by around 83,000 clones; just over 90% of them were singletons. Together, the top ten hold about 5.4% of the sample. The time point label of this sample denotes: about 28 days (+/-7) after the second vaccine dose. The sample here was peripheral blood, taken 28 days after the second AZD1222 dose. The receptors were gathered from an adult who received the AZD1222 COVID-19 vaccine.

The CDR3 loop is CASISGSGYGIQYF. The CDR3 region has the DNA TGTGCCAGCATATCAGGGTCAGGGTACGGCATTCAGTACTTC. The chain combines TRBV6-5 with TRBJ2-4; perhaps TRBD1 as D (5 bases). This CDR3 has 14 amino acids. The V and J ends lost 7 bases and 9 bases respectively, with 19 bases between them. CDR1 and CDR2 from the germline V gene are MNHEY and SVGAGI.

The CDR3 DNA sequence: TGTGCCAGTAAAACAAGCGTGAACACTGAAGCTTTCTTT. This translates into CASKTSVNTEAFF. V usage is TRBV19 and J usage is TRBJ1-1, with no clear D. In germline, CDR1 is LNHDA, CDR2 SQIVND (reference sequence). V was trimmed by 7 bases and J by 0 bases, leaving 9 bases between them. The length of the CDR3 is 13 residues.

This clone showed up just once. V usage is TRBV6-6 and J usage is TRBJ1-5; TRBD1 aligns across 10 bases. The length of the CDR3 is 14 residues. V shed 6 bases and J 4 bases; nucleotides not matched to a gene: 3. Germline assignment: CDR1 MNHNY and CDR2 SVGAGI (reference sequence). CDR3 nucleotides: TGTGCCAGCAGCCGACAGGGGGCGAATCAGCCCCAGCATTTT. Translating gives CASSRQGANQPQHF.

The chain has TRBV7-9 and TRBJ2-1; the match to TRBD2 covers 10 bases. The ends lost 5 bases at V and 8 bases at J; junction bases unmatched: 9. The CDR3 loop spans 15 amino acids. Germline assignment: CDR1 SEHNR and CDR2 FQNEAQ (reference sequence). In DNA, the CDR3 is TGTGCCAGCAGCGCGAGCGGGGGGGACGCTGATGAGCAGTTCTTC. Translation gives CASSASGGDADEQFF.

In nucleotides, the CDR3 is TGTGCCAGTAGTATAGCAGGGGCCTTTCTCGGCGAGCAGTACTTC. Translating it yields CASSIAGAFLGEQYF. V usage is TRBV19 and J usage is TRBJ2-7, with TRBD1 as a possible D gene (6 bases). CDR3 size: 15 residues. Germline CDR1 reads LNHDA; CDR2 reads SQIVND (reference sequence). V was clipped by 1 base and J by 6 bases, with 16 bases between them.

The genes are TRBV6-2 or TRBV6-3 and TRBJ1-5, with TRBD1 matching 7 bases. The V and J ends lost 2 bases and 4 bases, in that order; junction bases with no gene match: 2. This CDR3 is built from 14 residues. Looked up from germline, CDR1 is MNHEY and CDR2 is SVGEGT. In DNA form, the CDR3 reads TGTGCCAGCAGTTACGGGACAGAGAATCAGCCCCAGCATTTT. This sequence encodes CASSYGTENQPQHF.

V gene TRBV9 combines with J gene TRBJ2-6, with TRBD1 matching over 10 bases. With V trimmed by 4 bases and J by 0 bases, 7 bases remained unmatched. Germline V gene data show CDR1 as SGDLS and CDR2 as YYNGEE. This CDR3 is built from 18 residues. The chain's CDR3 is CASSPLGTGVSGANVLTF. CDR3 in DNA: TGTGCCAGCAGCCCTCTGGGGACAGGGGTCTCTGGGGCCAACGTCCTGACTTTC.

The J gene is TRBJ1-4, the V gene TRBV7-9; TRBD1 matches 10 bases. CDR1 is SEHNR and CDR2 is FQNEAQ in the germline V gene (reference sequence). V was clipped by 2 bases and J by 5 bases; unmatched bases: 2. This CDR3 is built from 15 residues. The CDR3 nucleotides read TGTGCCAGCAGCTTACGGACAGGGGGGAATGAAAAACTGTTTTTT. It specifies CASSLRTGGNEKLFF.

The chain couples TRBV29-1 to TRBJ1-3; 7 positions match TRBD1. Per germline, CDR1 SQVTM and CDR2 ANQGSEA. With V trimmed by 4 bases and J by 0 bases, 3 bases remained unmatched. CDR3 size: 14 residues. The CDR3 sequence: CSVAQGVSGNTIYF. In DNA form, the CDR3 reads TGCAGCGTTGCCCAGGGGGTCTCTGGAAACACCATATATTTT.

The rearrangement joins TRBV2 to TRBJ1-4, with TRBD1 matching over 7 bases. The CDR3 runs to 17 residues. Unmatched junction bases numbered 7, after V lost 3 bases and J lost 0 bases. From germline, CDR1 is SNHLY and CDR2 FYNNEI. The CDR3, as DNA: TGTGCCAGCAGTGAGCGACAGGGAGTATCAACTAATGAAAAACTGTTTTTT. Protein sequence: CASSERQGVSTNEKLFF.

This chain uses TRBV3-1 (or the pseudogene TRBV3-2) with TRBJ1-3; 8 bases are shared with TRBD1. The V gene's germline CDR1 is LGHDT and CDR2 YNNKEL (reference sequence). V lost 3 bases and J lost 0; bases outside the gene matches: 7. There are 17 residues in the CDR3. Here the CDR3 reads CASSHFGDRRSGNTIYF. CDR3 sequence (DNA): TGTGCCAGCAGCCATTTCGGGGACAGGCGCTCTGGAAACACCATATATTTT.

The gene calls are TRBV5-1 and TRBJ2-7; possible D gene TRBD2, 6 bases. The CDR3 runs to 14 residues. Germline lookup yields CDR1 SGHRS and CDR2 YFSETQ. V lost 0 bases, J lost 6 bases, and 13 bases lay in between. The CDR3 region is CASSLVEGSGEQYF. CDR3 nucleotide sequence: TGCGCCAGCAGCTTGGTGGAGGGATCGGGCGAGCAGTACTTC.

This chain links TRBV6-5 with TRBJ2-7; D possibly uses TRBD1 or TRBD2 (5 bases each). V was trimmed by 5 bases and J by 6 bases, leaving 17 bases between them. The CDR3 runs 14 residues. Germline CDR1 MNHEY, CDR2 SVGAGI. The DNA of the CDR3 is TGTGCCAGCAGTCTGACCGGGACGACGGGCGAGCAGTACTTC. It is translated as CASSLTGTTGEQYF.

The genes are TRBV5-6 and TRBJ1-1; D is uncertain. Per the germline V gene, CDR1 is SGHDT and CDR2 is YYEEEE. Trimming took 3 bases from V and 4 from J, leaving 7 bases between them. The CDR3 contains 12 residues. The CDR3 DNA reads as TGTGCCAGCAGCTGGGGAGGCACTGAAGCTTTCTTT. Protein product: CASSWGGTEAFF.

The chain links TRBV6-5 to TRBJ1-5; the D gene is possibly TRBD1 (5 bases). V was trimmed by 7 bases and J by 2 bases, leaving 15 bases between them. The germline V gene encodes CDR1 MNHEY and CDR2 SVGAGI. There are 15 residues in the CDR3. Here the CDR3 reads CASTRAGLGNQPQHF. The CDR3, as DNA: TGTGCCAGCACTAGGGCAGGGTTGGGCAATCAGCCCCAGCATTTT.

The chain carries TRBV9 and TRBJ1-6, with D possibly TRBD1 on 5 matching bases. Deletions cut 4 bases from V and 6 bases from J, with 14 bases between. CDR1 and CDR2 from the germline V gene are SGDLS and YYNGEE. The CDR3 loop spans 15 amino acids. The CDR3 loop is CASSSPQGGNSPLHF. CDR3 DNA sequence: TGTGCCAGCAGCTCACCCCAGGGTGGTAATTCACCCCTCCACTTT.

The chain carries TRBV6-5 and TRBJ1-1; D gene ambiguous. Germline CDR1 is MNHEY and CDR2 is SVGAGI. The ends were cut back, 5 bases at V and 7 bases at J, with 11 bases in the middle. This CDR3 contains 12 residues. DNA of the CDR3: TGTGCCAGCAGTCAAACGAGGGTTGAAGCTTTCTTT. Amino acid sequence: CASSQTRVEAFF.

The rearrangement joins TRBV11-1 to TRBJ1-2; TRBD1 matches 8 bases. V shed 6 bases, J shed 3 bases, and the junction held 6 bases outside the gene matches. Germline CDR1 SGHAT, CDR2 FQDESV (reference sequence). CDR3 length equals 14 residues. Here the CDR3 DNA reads TGTGCCAGCAGTGTCGACAGGGGTGACTATGGCTACACCTTC. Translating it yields CASSVDRGDYGYTF.

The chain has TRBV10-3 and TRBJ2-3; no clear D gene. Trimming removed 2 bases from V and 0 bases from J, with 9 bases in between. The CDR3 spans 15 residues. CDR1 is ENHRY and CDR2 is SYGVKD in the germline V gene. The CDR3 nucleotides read TGTGCCATCAGTGAGGGGGTTTATAGCACAGATACGCAGTATTTT. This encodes CAISEGVYSTDTQYF.

In nucleotides, the CDR3 is TGTGCCAGCAGCTTAGCGGTCAGGGTGGGGGAGCAGTTCTTC. This translates into CASSLAVRVGEQFF. This chain links TRBV7-2 with TRBJ2-1, with D maybe TRBD1 (5 bases). V lost 0 bases to trimming and J lost 10 bases, with 13 bases between them. The germline V gene encodes CDR1 SGHTA and CDR2 FQGNSA. This CDR3 region has 14 residues.

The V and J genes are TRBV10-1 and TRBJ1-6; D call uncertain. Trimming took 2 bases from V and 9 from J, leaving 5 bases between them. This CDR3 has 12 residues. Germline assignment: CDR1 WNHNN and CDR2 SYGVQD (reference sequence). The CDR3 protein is CASSEPCSPLHF. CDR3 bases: TGCGCCAGCAGTGAGCCGTGTTCACCCCTCCACTTT.

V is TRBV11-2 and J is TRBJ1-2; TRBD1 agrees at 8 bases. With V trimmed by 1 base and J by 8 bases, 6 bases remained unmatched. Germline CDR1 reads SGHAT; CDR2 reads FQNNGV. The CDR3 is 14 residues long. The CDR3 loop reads CASSLGSGGVGYTF. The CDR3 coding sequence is TGTGCCAGCAGCTTAGGATCAGGGGGCGTCGGCTACACCTTC.

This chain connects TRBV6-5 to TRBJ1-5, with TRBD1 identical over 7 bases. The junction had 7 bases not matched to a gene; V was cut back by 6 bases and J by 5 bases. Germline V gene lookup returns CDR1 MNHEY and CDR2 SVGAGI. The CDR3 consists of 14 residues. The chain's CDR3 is CASRQQGPHQPQHF. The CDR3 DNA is TGTGCCAGCAGGCAACAGGGGCCGCATCAGCCCCAGCATTTT.

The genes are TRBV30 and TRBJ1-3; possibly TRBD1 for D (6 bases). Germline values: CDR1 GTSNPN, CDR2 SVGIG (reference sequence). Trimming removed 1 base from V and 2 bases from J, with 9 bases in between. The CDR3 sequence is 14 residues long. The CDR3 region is CAWSGTVTGNTIYF. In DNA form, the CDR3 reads TGTGCCTGGAGTGGGACAGTGACTGGAAACACCATATATTTT.

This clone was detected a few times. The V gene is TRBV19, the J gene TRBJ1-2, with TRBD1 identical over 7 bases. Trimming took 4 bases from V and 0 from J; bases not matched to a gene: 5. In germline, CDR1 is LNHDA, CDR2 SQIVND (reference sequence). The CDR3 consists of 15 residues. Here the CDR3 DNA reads TGTGCCAGTAGTACACAGGGGAACGCTAACTATGGCTACACCTTC. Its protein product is CASSTQGNANYGYTF.

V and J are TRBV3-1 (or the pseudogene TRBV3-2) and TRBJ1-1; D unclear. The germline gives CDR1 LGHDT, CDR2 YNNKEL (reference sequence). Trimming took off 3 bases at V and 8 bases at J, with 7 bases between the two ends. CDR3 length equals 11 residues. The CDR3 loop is CASSHSQEAFF. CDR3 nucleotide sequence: TGTGCCAGCAGCCACTCACAAGAAGCTTTCTTT.

The DNA for the CDR3 is TGTGCCAGCAGTTTAGATAGCGGGGCCACAGATACGCAGTATTTT. It is translated as CASSLDSGATDTQYF. This chain uses TRBV28 with TRBJ2-3; 8 nucleotides align to TRBD2. Germline V gives CDR1 MDHEN, CDR2 SYDVKM. The CDR3 is made up of 15 amino acids. V was pared by 2 bases and J by 2 bases, with 3 bases of the junction left unmatched.